This T cell receptor (beta chain) derives from a study of naive and memory T cell subsets. Both TRBC1 and TRBC2 were covered by a beta constant-region primer of two equimolar oligonucleotides. A 12-nucleotide UMI and the SP2 primer were added to the cDNA 3' end by oligonucleotide ligation. MiXCR, run by TCRdb on the UMI-ligation and nested PCR reads, gives a single entry per CDR3 protein. In the table there are 120,000 to 150,000 distinct CDR3 sequences, about 15% of which are singletons. V was clipped by 0 bases and J by 2 bases; unmatched bases: 9. Germline CDR1 reads SGHRS; CDR2 reads YFSETQ. The CDR3 has 19 residues. In this sample, this clonotype turned up a few times. Cells stained for CD3, CD4, CD8, CD45RA, CD27 and viability were sorted into four CD45RA/CD27 subsets.

This rearrangement joins TRBV5-1 to TRBJ2-7; 15 bases align to TRBD2. Sequencing was done on a sample of naive CD4+ T cells from blood. The receptor comes from a human donor in good health. The CDR3 reads CASSLGPSGLAGGPYEQYF. DNA for the CDR3: TGCGCCAGCAGCTTGGGGCCCTCCGGACTAGCGGGAGGGCCCTACGAGCAGTACTTC.